Listed below are T cell receptor beta chains from one sample, sequenced in a study of T cell repertoires in cytomegalovirus infection. The antigens of these receptors remain unknown. TCRdb analysed the reads with MiXCR anew, one entry per CDR3 protein. Of about 890,000 distinct CDR3 sequences in the sample, approximately 32% were seen once. The sample consisted of cultured CD8+ T cells from PBMCs, taken from culture after CMV antigen stimulation. Every receptor here comes from a human donor in good health (CMV status not recorded). Some clones in this sample may be carry-over from other donors' samples. CDR3s include the opening cysteine and the closing phenylalanine or tryptophan. The D gene is left open where the match is weak. Rows may omit the clone size; those that give it use once, few, many or a size class.

>TRBV29-1|-|TRBJ2-5|-
TGCAGCGTTGTGGGCAGGGGGACTATTCTGGGTGAGACCCAGTACTTC
CSVVGRGTILGETQYF
>TRBV4-1|-|TRBJ2-5|TRBD1
TGCGCCAGCAGCCAACGGACAGGGGGGAGGCCCCAGTACTTC
CASSQRTGGRPQYF
>TRBV4-1|few|TRBJ2-7|TRBD2
TGCGCCAGCAGCCAAGATTCCAGCGGGGGAGCCTACGAGCAGTACTTC
CASSQDSSGGAYEQYF
>TRBV4-3|-|TRBJ1-3|-
TGCGCCAGCAGCCAAGAAGGGAATTTTTTTTCTGGAAACACCATATATTTT
CASSQEGNFFSGNTIYF
>TRBV5-6|-|TRBJ2-7|-
TGTGCCAGCAGCCATACTAAACCAATTAGGAGAACATCGTATGAGCAGTACTTC
CASSHTKPIRRTSYEQYF
>TRBV7-9|many|TRBJ2-5|-
TGTGCCAGCAGCCCCCCCTGGCAGCAGTCTGAACAAGAGACCCAGTACTTC
CASSPPWQQSEQETQYF
>TRBV7-9|many|TRBJ2-7|-
TGTGCCAGCAGCTTGTACTACGAGCAGTACTTC
CASSLYYEQYF
>TRBV14|-|TRBJ2-1|-
TGTGCCAGCAGCCAAGATTCGGGGGTTAGTCTGGATGAGCAGTTCTTC
CASSQDSGVSLDEQFF
>TRBV6-6|-|TRBJ1-5|-
TGTGCCAGCACCCGGGGGCGAGGTCAGCCCCAGCATTTT
CASTRGRGQPQHF
>TRBV12-3/TRBV12-4|few|TRBJ2-3|-
TGTGCCAGCAGCTTGGTCCCCACAGATACGCAGTATTTT
CASSLVPTDTQYF
>TRBV7-6|-|TRBJ2-1|TRBD1
TGTGCCAACAGCCCCGGGACAGGGGGTCTTGAGCAGTTCTTC
CANSPGTGGLEQFF
>TRBV13|few|TRBJ1-6|-
TGTGCCAGCAGCTTAGGTGCTGGGCGAAATTCACCCCTCCACTTT
CASSLGAGRNSPLHF
>TRBV5-1|-|TRBJ1-1|-
TGCGCCAGCAGCCATGAAGGTCCGCAACTAGACACTGAAGCTTTCTTT
CASSHEGPQLDTEAFF
>TRBV23-1|few|TRBJ2-1|-
TGCGCCAGCAGTCAGGCCGGGAAGGTTATCTACAATGAGCAGTTCTTC
CASSQAGKVIYNEQFF
>TRBV15|-|TRBJ1-1|-
TGTGCCACCAGCCCCCCTGAGGGAAGGAACACTGAAGCTTTCTTT
CATSPPEGRNTEAFF
>TRBV6-2/TRBV6-3|-|TRBJ2-1|TRBD2
TGTGCCACTTCACTAGCGGGGGGTCGCGATGAGCAGTTCTTC
CATSLAGGRDEQFF
>TRBV7-9|-|TRBJ2-3|TRBD1
TGTGCCAGCAGCTCTAGACAGGGAGAACCAGATACGCAGTATTTT
CASSSRQGEPDTQYF
>TRBV5-8|-|TRBJ2-3|-
TGTGCCAGCAGCCACAGGACTAGCACAGATACGCAGTATTTT
CASSHRTSTDTQYF
>TRBV6-2/TRBV6-3|-|TRBJ2-1|TRBD2
TGTGCCAGCAGTTACTCGAAGGCGGGGGGAGCCTACAATGAGCAGTTCTTC
CASSYSKAGGAYNEQFF
>TRBV19|few|TRBJ2-3|-
TGTGCCAGTAGCCGCCCCCCGGGACGGCGCACAGATACGCAGTATTTT
CASSRPPGRRTDTQYF
>TRBV4-1|many|TRBJ1-6|-
TGCGCCAGCAGCCAAGTTCCGGGAATGGCGATTAATTCACCCCTCCACTTT
CASSQVPGMAINSPLHF
>TRBV7-2|few|TRBJ2-3|TRBD2
TGTGCCAGCAGCTTAGAAGTGGCGGGAGTGGTAGATACGCAGTATTTT
CASSLEVAGVVDTQYF
>TRBV7-3|few|TRBJ1-1|-
TGTGCCAGCAGCCCCATTTTTGTAGAAAACACTGAAGCTTTCTTT
CASSPIFVENTEAFF
>TRBV6-2/TRBV6-3|many|TRBJ2-1|-
TGTGCCAGCAGTTACTTTCCAAACCAGTTCTTC
CASSYFPNQFF
>TRBV20-1|few|TRBJ2-3|-
TGCAGTGCTAGAGATCGAGGAAGCGTCGGCACAGATACGCAGTATTTT
CSARDRGSVGTDTQYF
>TRBV28|many|TRBJ2-2|TRBD2
TGTGCCAGCAGTTTAACTAGCGGGGGGAACACCGGGGAGCTGTTTTTT
CASSLTSGGNTGELFF
>TRBV15|-|TRBJ2-7|TRBD1
TGTGCCACCAGCACCTCCGCAGGGGGCCCATCCTACGAGCAGTACTTC
CATSTSAGGPSYEQYF
>TRBV19|-|TRBJ2-2|-
TGTGCCAGTACCAAGGGGGGGGAACAGGTCGGGGAGCTGTTTTTT
CASTKGGEQVGELFF